Listed here are 32 T cell receptor beta chains from one sample, sequenced in a study of shared clonotypes between healthy human individuals (dated by TCRdb to the early 2020s). Library preparation used the immunoSEQ multiplex PCR assay. In TCRdb, the immuneACCESS table is reduced to in-frame sequences with V and J assigned. These tables do not hold every clone; where another copy was compared, an unresolved V gene accounts for under half, and the others remain unexplained. For this sample the table gives 950,000 to 1,200,000 clones, of which approximately 77% were detected only once. In total, the top ten clones hold 0.85% to 1% of the sample. The sample was memory CD4+ T cells from PBMCs. Taken with the paper, the label for cell subset or site translates to: CD45RA-negative fraction. The receptor set was obtained from a man younger than 35 in good health. Some clones in this sample may be carry-over from other donors' samples.

With respect to this clone: The sample has other DNA sequences that encode this CDR3 too. The V call is TRBV9, the J call TRBJ2-1; D not resolved. CDR1 SGDLS and CDR2 YYNGEE come from the germline V gene. V was pared by 0 bases and J by 0 bases, with 10 bases between. The CDR3 is 16 amino acids. The chain's CDR3 is CASSVGGASSYNEQFF. CDR3 DNA: TGTGCCAGCAGCGTAGGGGGTGCCAGCTCCTACAATGAGCAGTTCTTC.

A note on this clone: Possible read error: a much larger clone is one base away. Other DNA sequences in this specimen translate into the identical CDR3. This chain joins TRBV2 and TRBJ2-3; D may be TRBD2 (5 bases). Trimming took off 3 bases at V and 4 bases at J, with 5 bases between the two ends. CDR1 is SNHLY and CDR2 is FYNNEI in the germline V gene. There are 12 residues in the CDR3. The CDR3 DNA reads TGTGCCAGCAGTGAGAGGGCAGATACGCAGTATTTT. It is translated as CASSERADTQYF.

This sequence joins TRBV5-1 and TRBJ2-1, with TRBD2 matching over 7 bases. The CDR3 totals 15 residues. Germline CDR1 SGHRS, CDR2 YFSETQ. V lost 4 bases and J lost 7; bases outside the gene matches: 11. The CDR3 DNA sequence: TGCGCCAGCAGCCGGGAGGTCGAACGAAGGAATGAGCAGTTCTTC. Residues: CASSREVERRNEQFF.

This rearrangement joins TRBV28 to TRBJ1-5; TRBD1 matches 8 bases. V lost 5 bases to trimming and J lost 7 bases; unmatched junction nucleotides: 10. Germline CDR1 reads MDHEN; CDR2 reads SYDVKM. The CDR3 runs 15 residues. Here the CDR3 reads CASSRPDRGLQPQHF. As DNA, the CDR3 is TGTGCCAGCAGTCGCCCCGACAGGGGTTTGCAGCCCCAGCATTTT.

This sequence joins TRBV7-2 and TRBJ2-6; tentatively, D is TRBD1 (5 bases). Germline V gene data show CDR1 as SGHTA and CDR2 as FQGNSA. The V and J ends lost 8 bases and 0 bases respectively, with 8 bases between them. CDR3 length: 14 amino acids. This CDR3 is CASGDSSGANVLTF. The CDR3 DNA follows: TGTGCCAGCGGAGACAGCTCTGGGGCCAACGTCCTGACTTTC.

The V call is TRBV15, the J call TRBJ1-5; possibly TRBD1 for D (6 bases). The germline CDR1 and CDR2 sequences are LNHNV and YYDKDF (reference sequence). V lost 0 bases to trimming and J lost 3 bases, with 15 bases between them. This CDR3 is 17 amino acids long. The CDR3 loop reads CATSRDRLGQINQPQHF. Here the CDR3 DNA reads TGTGCCACCAGCAGAGATCGGCTTGGACAGATCAATCAGCCCCAGCATTTT.

The chain is built from TRBV7-7 and TRBJ2-2, with D perhaps TRBD2 (5 bases). The CDR3 is made up of 14 amino acids. The germline V gene encodes CDR1 SSHAT and CDR2 FNYEAQ (reference sequence). Trimming shortened V by 8 bases and J by 0 bases, and 10 bases separated the two germline ends. The CDR3 loop is CASEEGPNTGELFF. The DNA of the CDR3 is TGTGCCAGCGAAGAGGGTCCGAACACCGGGGAGCTGTTTTTT.

This clone has more than one count but fewer than ten. This CDR3 is also generated by other DNA sequences in the sample. CDR3 loop: CASSPGTQETQYF. The CDR3 DNA sequence: TGTGCCAGCAGCCCCGGGACACAAGAGACCCAGTACTTC. The chain joins TRBV7-2 to TRBJ2-5, with D possibly being TRBD1 (6 bases). The CDR3 length is 13 residues. Germline V lookup: CDR1 SGHTA, CDR2 FQGNSA. V lost 5 bases and J 2 bases, leaving 9 bases between the germline ends.

Details on this clone: At the DNA level, this CDR3 is encoded by other sequences in the same sample as well. This chain uses TRBV5-1 with TRBJ2-5, with TRBD1 matching over 8 bases. The V and J ends lost 2 bases and 3 bases, in that order; junction bases with no gene match: 6. This CDR3 region has 15 residues. Germline assignment: CDR1 SGHRS and CDR2 YFSETQ. The chain's CDR3 is CASSLAGTGEETQYF. In nucleotides, the CDR3 is TGCGCCAGCAGCTTAGCCGGGACAGGTGAAGAGACCCAGTACTTC.

This rearrangement joins TRBV11-2 to TRBJ1-1, with D uncertain. The CDR3 length is 11 residues. Germline V CDR1 and CDR2: SGHAT, FQNNGV. Trimming shortened V by 0 bases and J by 7 bases, and 3 bases separated the two germline ends. The CDR3 DNA reads as TGTGCCAGCAGCTTAGAGGGTGAAGCTTTCTTT. Protein product: CASSLEGEAFF.

Concerning this clone: The identical CDR3 is also encoded by other nucleotide sequences in the sample. The chain couples TRBV28 to TRBJ2-7, with D unclear. The CDR3 covers 13 residues. Trimming removed 3 bases from V and 0 bases from J, with 6 bases in between. Germline V gene sequence: CDR1 MDHEN, CDR2 SYDVKM. CDR3 residues: CASSLSSSYEQYF. CDR3 DNA sequence: TGTGCCAGCAGTTTGTCGAGCTCCTACGAGCAGTACTTC.

The chain employs TRBV4-2 and TRBJ2-2; a possible D gene is TRBD2 (6 bases). CDR1 and CDR2 (germline): LGHNA, YNFKEQ. Trimming pared 11 bases from V and 5 bases from J, leaving 21 bases between. The CDR3 extends over 15 amino acids. CDR3 sequence (DNA): TGTGCCGGATATAGGAGGGACGCAGGTACCGGGGAGCTGTTTTTT. Its protein product is CAGYRRDAGTGELFF.

In its sample, this clone was seen once. V gene TRBV30 combines with J gene TRBJ2-3, with TRBD2 identical over 14 bases. J lost 6 bases, V lost 0 bases, and 8 bases had no gene match. Germline values: CDR1 GTSNPN, CDR2 SVGIG (reference sequence). The CDR3 spans 17 residues. In DNA form, the CDR3 reads TGTGCCTGGAGTGTACCCCGGACTAGCGGGAGGTGGGATACGCAGTATTTT. It specifies CAWSVPRTSGRWDTQYF.

The chain is built from TRBV11-1 and TRBJ2-1, with 9 positions matching TRBD2. Trimming took 3 bases from V and 6 from J; bases not matched to a gene: 9. Per germline, CDR1 SGHAT and CDR2 FQDESV (reference sequence). This CDR3 has 16 residues. In DNA, the CDR3 is TGTGCCAGCAGCTTTTCCGCGGGAGGGCCCTCCAATGAGCAGTTCTTC. Protein: CASSFSAGGPSNEQFF.

Comments on this clone: A much bigger clone sits one base away, suggesting this may be a read error. The rearrangement joins TRBV30 to TRBJ1-5, with D unresolved. Trimming took 1 base from V and 6 from J, leaving 10 bases between them. Germline values: CDR1 GTSNPN, CDR2 SVGIG (reference sequence). The CDR3 loop spans 13 amino acids. CDR3 sequence: CAWSGTGSQPQHF. The CDR3 DNA sequence: TGTGCCTGGAGTGGGACGGGGAGTCAGCCCCAGCATTTT.

This chain uses TRBV14 with TRBJ1-4; D call uncertain. The CDR3 consists of 13 residues. Germline CDR1 is SGHDN and CDR2 is FVKESK. The V end was cut by 4 bases, the J end by 6 bases, with 9 bases between. DNA of the CDR3: TGTGCCAGCAGCCTGCAAACGGATGAAAAACTGTTTTTT. This sequence encodes CASSLQTDEKLFF. Full variable domain (remainder filled in from reference TRBV14 and TRBJ1-4): EAGVTQFPSHSVIEKGQTVTLRCDPISGHDNLYWYRRVMGKEIKFLLHFVKESKQDESGMPNNRFLAERTGGTYSTLKVQPAELEDSGVYFCASSLQTDEKLFFGSGTQLSVL.

The rearrangement links TRBV14 to TRBJ1-2, with D uncertain. This CDR3 comprises 13 residues. Germline lookup yields CDR1 SGHDN and CDR2 FVKESK. Trimming removed 4 bases at V and 6 bases at J, with 12 bases between. In DNA, the CDR3 is TGTGCCAGCAGCCCTCAGCAGGACCATGGCTACACCTTC. It yields the protein CASSPQQDHGYTF.

The chain joins TRBV11-2 to TRBJ1-2, with D unresolved. The V gene lost 5 bases and the J gene lost 6 bases, with 22 bases spanning the gap. Germline loops: CDR1 SGHAT, CDR2 FQNNGV. The CDR3 extends over 16 amino acids. The chain's CDR3 is CASSPHLQLPGDGYTF. The CDR3 DNA reads as TGTGCCAGCAGCCCGCACCTACAGCTTCCTGGGGATGGCTACACCTTC. The full variable domain, with the rest looked up from reference TRBV11-2 and TRBJ1-2, is EAGVAQSPRYKIIEKRQSVAFWCNPISGHATLYWYQQILGQGPKLLIQFQNNGVVDDSQLPKDRFSAERLKGVDSTLKIQPAKLEDSAVYLCASSPHLQLPGDGYTFGSGTRLTVV.

This sequence joins TRBV4-1 and TRBJ1-2; no clear D gene. The CDR3 runs to 14 residues. Between the trimmed V and J ends, which lost 0 bases and 6 bases, there was a span of 11 bases. CDR1 and CDR2 from the germline V gene are MGHRA and YSYEKL. In DNA form, the CDR3 reads TGCGCCAGCAGCCAAGATTTTGGGCGGGATGGCTACACCTTC. Translation: CASSQDFGRDGYTF.

The chain is built from TRBV28 and TRBJ1-5; 7 nucleotides agree with TRBD1. The CDR3 has 14 amino acids. CDR1 is MDHEN, CDR2 SYDVKM, per germline. J lost 2 bases, V lost 9 bases, and 7 bases had no gene match. The CDR3 reads CASHRGAGNQPQHF. CDR3 DNA sequence: TGTGCCAGTCACAGGGGTGCGGGCAATCAGCCCCAGCATTTT.

This sequence joins TRBV7-9 and TRBJ1-1; D gene unclear. Germline V gene lookup returns CDR1 SEHNR and CDR2 FQNEAQ (reference sequence). The length of the CDR3 is 13 residues. Trimming removed 10 bases from V and 1 base from J, with 13 bases in between. CDR3: CATLPWGNTEAFF. The CDR3 coding sequence is TGTGCCACCCTCCCGTGGGGGAACACTGAAGCTTTCTTT. Variable domain in full (rest from reference TRBV7-9 and TRBJ1-1): DTGVSQNPRHKITKRGQNVTFRCDPISEHNRLYWYRQTLGQGPEFLTYFQNEAQLEKSRLLSDRFSAERPKGSFSTLEIQRTEQGDSAMYLCATLPWGNTEAFFGQGTRLTVV.

This chain joins TRBV19 and TRBJ2-1; tentatively, D is TRBD1 (5 bases). This CDR3 spans 17 amino acids. The V end lost 3 bases, the J end lost 3 bases, and 18 bases lay between the germline ends. In germline, CDR1 is LNHDA, CDR2 SQIVND (reference sequence). CDR3 in amino acids: CASSIMPTDTLYNEQFF. CDR3 coding DNA: TGTGCCAGTAGTATTATGCCGACAGACACTCTCTACAATGAGCAGTTCTTC.

This sequence joins TRBV13 and TRBJ1-1; 8 bases are shared with TRBD1. The CDR3 runs to 13 residues. Trimming took 5 bases from V and 10 from J; bases not matched to a gene: 9. CDR1 and CDR2 from the germline V gene are PRHDT and FYEKMQ (reference sequence). The CDR3 is CASSPSGQGRAFF. The CDR3 DNA reads as TGTGCCAGCAGCCCGAGCGGACAGGGTCGAGCTTTCTTT.

The V call is TRBV28, the J call TRBJ1-2; 10 bases line up with TRBD1. J lost 5 bases, V lost 3 bases, and 9 bases had no gene match. The CDR3 is 16 amino acids. CDR1 MDHEN and CDR2 SYDVKM come from the germline V gene. CDR3 region: CASSFGQGGFFYGYTF. In nucleotides, the CDR3 is TGTGCCAGCAGTTTCGGACAGGGGGGCTTTTTTTATGGCTACACCTTC.

The rearrangement uses TRBV28 and TRBJ1-5; D is uncertain. The CDR3 totals 12 residues. Germline V gene data show CDR1 as MDHEN and CDR2 as SYDVKM. V was clipped by 3 bases and J by 6 bases, with 6 bases between them. CDR3 residues: CASSFQRQPQHF. In DNA, the CDR3 is TGTGCCAGCAGTTTTCAGCGTCAGCCCCAGCATTTT. Full variable domain (rest looked up from reference TRBV28 and TRBJ1-5): DVKVTQSSRYLVKRTGEKVFLECVQDMDHENMFWYRQDPGLGLRLIYFSYDVKMKEKGDIPEGYSVSREKKERFSLILESASTNQTSMYLCASSFQRQPQHFGDGTRLSIL.

Written as DNA, the CDR3 is TGCGCCAGCAGCGAACAGGGGAGCTCCTACGAGCAGTACTTC. Amino acids: CASSEQGSSYEQYF. This chain connects TRBV5-1 to TRBJ2-7; 7 nucleotides align to TRBD1. V trimming: 4 bases; J trimming: 0 bases; junction bases outside the gene matches: 4. Germline lookup yields CDR1 SGHRS and CDR2 YFSETQ. The CDR3 consists of 14 residues. Based on the CDR3 plus reference TRBV5-1 and TRBJ2-7, the full variable domain is KAGVTQTPRYLIKTRGQQVTLSCSPISGHRSVSWYQQTPGQGLQFLFEYFSETQRNKGNFPGRFSGRQFSNSRSEMNVSTLELGDSALYLCASSEQGSSYEQYFGPGTRLTVT.

The chain has TRBV29-1 and TRBJ2-5, with 7 bases that match TRBD2. Germline V gives CDR1 SQVTM, CDR2 ANQGSEA. The junction had 15 bases not matched to a gene; V was cut back by 7 bases and J by 7 bases. The CDR3 is 14 residues long. The CDR3 here is CSGLGRAFAWTQYF. The CDR3 DNA reads TGCAGCGGGCTTGGGAGGGCCTTTGCTTGGACCCAGTACTTC.

A few counts support this clone. CDR3 sequence reads: CASSRQDRGTAFF. The DNA for the CDR3 is TGTGCCAGCAGTCGACAGGACAGGGGTACGGCTTTCTTT. The J gene is TRBJ1-1, the V gene TRBV28; 9 bases match TRBD1. This CDR3 comprises 13 residues. Trimming at V came to 5 bases and at J to 11 bases, leaving 9 bases not matched to a gene. The germline gives CDR1 MDHEN, CDR2 SYDVKM.

The V and J genes are TRBV12-5 and TRBJ2-1, with D possibly matching TRBD2 (6 bases). The CDR3 contains 15 residues. Trimming left V 0 bases short and J 3 bases short, with 9 bases between. From germline, CDR1 is LGHNT and CDR2 FRNRAP. The CDR3 nucleotides read TGTGCTAGTGGTTTGGTACGTAGCGGCTACAATGAGCAGTTCTTC. Residues: CASGLVRSGYNEQFF.

This chain uses TRBV2 with TRBJ1-2; D call uncertain. The CDR3 is 14 residues long. CDR1 is SNHLY, CDR2 FYNNEI, per germline. V was cut by 3 bases and J by 8 bases, with 16 bases left in between. In DNA, the CDR3 is TGTGCCAGCAGTGATGTGGGAGGGAACTTAGGCTACACCTTC. Translating it yields CASSDVGGNLGYTF.

This chain links TRBV5-1 with TRBJ1-1; TRBD1 is a possible D gene (6 bases). The CDR3 extends over 15 amino acids. V gave up 0 bases and J gave up 4 bases, with 13 bases separating them. Looked up from germline, CDR1 is SGHRS and CDR2 is YFSETQ. This CDR3 reads CASSLDGGAGTEAFF. CDR3 DNA: TGCGCCAGCAGCTTGGATGGGGGCGCAGGCACTGAAGCTTTCTTT.

This clone was seen once. The V call is TRBV27, the J call TRBJ2-2, with 8 bases matching TRBD2. The CDR3 has 15 amino acids. CDR1 and CDR2 from the germline V gene are MNHEY and SMNVEV (reference sequence). The V segment lost 8 bases and the J segment 4 bases; nucleotides outside the gene matches: 9. CDR3 residues: CASFAQRGPTGELFF. Written as DNA, the CDR3 is TGTGCCAGCTTTGCCCAGCGGGGGCCCACCGGGGAGCTGTTTTTT.